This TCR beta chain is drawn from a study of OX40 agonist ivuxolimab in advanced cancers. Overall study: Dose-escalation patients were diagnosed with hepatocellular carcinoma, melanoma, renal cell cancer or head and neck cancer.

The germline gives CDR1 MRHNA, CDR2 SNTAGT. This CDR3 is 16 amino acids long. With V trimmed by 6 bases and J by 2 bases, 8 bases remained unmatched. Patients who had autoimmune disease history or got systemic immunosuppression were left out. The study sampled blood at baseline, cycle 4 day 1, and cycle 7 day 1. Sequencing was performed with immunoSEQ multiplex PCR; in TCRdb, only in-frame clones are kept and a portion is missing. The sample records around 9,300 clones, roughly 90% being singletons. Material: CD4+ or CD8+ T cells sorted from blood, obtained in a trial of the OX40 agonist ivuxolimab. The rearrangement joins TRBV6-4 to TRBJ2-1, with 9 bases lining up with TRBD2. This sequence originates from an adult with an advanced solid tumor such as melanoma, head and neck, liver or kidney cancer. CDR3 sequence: CASSRIAGDTYNEQFF. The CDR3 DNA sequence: TGTGCCAGCAGCAGAATAGCGGGGGATACCTACAATGAGCAGTTCTTC.